Many counts were recorded for the clone carrying this T cell receptor beta chain. The data were taken from a study of human T cells and chemical hapten exposure. In the study overall: Investigators sensitized roughly 2 cm by roughly 2 cm of upper inner arm skin with 2% DPC. Alopecia areata, totalis or universalis affected patients, mainly female.

Separate cDNA molecules received unique molecular identifiers, which the library attached to them. MiXCR, applied by TCRdb to the RACE reads, yields one record per CDR3 protein. The table has some 330,000 distinct CDR3 sequences, 4.5% to 5.5% seen once. This CDR3 has 14 residues. Germline assignment: CDR1 MNHEY and CDR2 SVGAGI. V dropped 6 bases and J dropped 2 bases, with 10 bases sitting between them. Time point described: pre-sensitization, week 0. Indicated treatment: therapeutic diphenylcyclopropenone sensitization with weekly scalp DPC. The gene calls are TRBV6-5 and TRBJ2-2; D uncertain. Material: whole blood, obtained in connection with sensitization to the hapten diphenylcyclopropenone (DPC). This receptor was identified in a woman aged 18-29 years with alopecia areata. Some clones in this sample may be carry-over from other donors' samples. The CDR3 DNA is TGTGCCAGCAGACGAAAACTTAACACCGGGGAGCTGTTTTTT. It codes for CASRRKLNTGELFF.